These T cell receptor beta chains were read from a single sample in a study of technical replicates of blood from a handful of donors. Sequenced by immunoSEQ multiplex PCR; TCRdb stores in-frame clones only, minus some. The sample comprises approximately 76,000 clones, 86% of which are singletons, and about 5% rests with the top ten. Material for sequencing was PBMCs. The receptors were sampled from a human donor in good health. Some clones in this sample may be carry-over from other donors' samples. Each CDR3 is given with its conserved first and last residue. A D gene is named only where the DNA matches it firmly. Part of the rows lack a size; the others show once, few, many or a class for expanded clones.

d_call j_call clone_size v_call cdr3_aa cdr3_nt
TRBD2 TRBJ2-7 - TRBV15 CATSRDPSLADYEQYF TGTGCCACCAGCAGAGATCCCTCCCTAGCGGACTACGAGCAGTACTTC
- TRBJ2-2 - TRBV7-2 CASSLVGSGGELFF TGTGCCAGCAGCTTAGTTGGTAGCGGTGGAGAGCTGTTTTTT
TRBD1 TRBJ1-2 few TRBV5-1 CASSFDRVNYGYTF TGCGCCAGCAGCTTCGACAGGGTCAACTATGGCTACACCTTC
TRBD1 TRBJ1-6 few TRBV6-5 CASSCAGQNSPLHF TGTGCCAGCAGTTGCGCGGGACAGAATTCACCCCTCCACTTT
TRBD1 TRBJ2-2 once TRBV6-6 CASSSRGRDTGELFF TGTGCCAGCAGTTCCAGGGGGCGAGACACCGGGGAGCTGTTTTTT
TRBD2 TRBJ2-7 - TRBV6-5 CASSPGLAESYEQYF TGTGCCAGCAGCCCGGGACTAGCGGAGTCCTACGAGCAGTACTTC
- TRBJ1-2 - TRBV2 CASNPGPYGYTF TGTGCCAGCAACCCGGGTCCCTATGGCTACACCTTC
TRBD2 TRBJ2-6 - TRBV23-1 CASSQSPSGSLAGANVLTF TGCGCCAGCAGTCAATCGCCTAGCGGGAGCCTGGCTGGGGCCAACGTCCTGACTTTC
TRBD2 TRBJ2-1 - TRBV4-1 CASSGLAGADEQFF TGCGCCAGCAGTGGGCTAGCGGGAGCCGACGAGCAGTTCTTC
- TRBJ1-2 - TRBV4-2 CASSQELRGANYGYTF TGTGCCAGCAGCCAAGAGCTGCGGGGAGCTAACTATGGCTACACCTTC
- TRBJ2-7 - TRBV11-1 CASSLGLAETYEQYF TGTGCCAGCAGCTTAGGGCTAGCTGAGACCTACGAGCAGTACTTC
- TRBJ1-4 - TRBV30 CAWGPHRARGEKLFF TGTGCCTGGGGGCCCCACAGGGCCAGAGGTGAAAAACTGTTTTTT
TRBD2 TRBJ2-5 - TRBV25-1 CASSPGLQETQYF TGTGCCAGCAGCCCGGGACTACAAGAGACCCAGTACTTC
TRBD2 TRBJ2-3 - TRBV10-3 CAIRGTSGGAPDTQYF TGTGCCATCAGGGGAACTAGCGGGGGGGCCCCAGATACGCAGTATTTT
- TRBJ2-5 once TRBV9 CASSARLDRTETQYF TGTGCCAGCAGCGCCAGACTAGATAGGACAGAGACCCAGTACTTC
TRBD1 TRBJ1-1 - TRBV7-8 CASSHLGQGVTEAFF TGTGCCAGCAGCCACCTTGGACAGGGAGTTACTGAAGCTTTCTTT
- TRBJ2-7 - TRBV30 CARLDTSTYEQYF TGTGCTCGGCTGGACACCTCCACCTACGAGCAGTACTTC
TRBD1 TRBJ2-2 - TRBV4-3 CASSQEDAGGRTGELFF TGCGCCAGCAGCCAAGAGGATGCAGGGGGAAGGACCGGGGAGCTGTTTTTT
TRBD2 TRBJ2-1 - TRBV7-2 CASSSGLAGGEQFF TGTGCCAGCAGCTCCGGACTAGCGGGAGGTGAGCAGTTCTTC
- TRBJ2-3 - TRBV5-1 CASTIAPQTDTQYF TGCGCCAGCACCATAGCTCCCCAGACAGATACGCAGTATTTT
TRBD1 TRBJ1-3 - TRBV29-1 CSVGGGQGRNTIYF TGCAGCGTGGGGGGGGGACAGGGCCGAAACACCATATATTTT
- TRBJ2-7 - TRBV5-1 CASSFLGGSSYEQYF TGCGCCAGCAGCTTTCTCGGGGGTAGCTCCTACGAGCAGTACTTC
TRBD2 TRBJ2-7 - TRBV11-2 CASSLGAGPYEQYF TGTGCCAGCAGCTTAGGAGCGGGACCCTACGAGCAGTACTTC
- TRBJ2-5 - TRBV6-5 CASSYYQTRETQYF TGTGCCAGCAGTTATTACCAGACAAGGGAGACCCAGTACTTC
TRBD1 TRBJ2-5 - TRBV5-6 CASSLGRGLLETQYF TGTGCCAGCAGCTTGGGCAGGGGGCTTTTAGAGACCCAGTACTTC
- TRBJ2-3 - TRBV7-2 CASSWGGTDTQYF TGTGCCAGCAGCTGGGGAGGAACAGATACGCAGTATTTT
- TRBJ1-3 - TRBV4-1 CASSQGSGSGNTIYF TGCGCCAGCAGCCAAGGATCGGGGTCCGGAAACACCATATATTTT
- TRBJ2-6 - TRBV6-5 CASSPEGTGANVLTF TGTGCCAGCAGTCCGGAGGGCACCGGGGCCAACGTCCTGACTTTC
- TRBJ1-6 - TRBV25-1 CASSAGGTNSPLHF TGTGCCAGCAGCGCCGGCGGGACGAATTCACCCCTCCACTTT
- TRBJ2-2 - TRBV9 CASSVQPASGELFF TGTGCCAGCAGCGTCCAACCTGCGTCCGGGGAGCTGTTTTTT
TRBD1 TRBJ2-2 - TRBV7-2 CASSSATGYTGELFF TGTGCCAGCAGCTCCGCGACAGGGTACACCGGGGAGCTGTTTTTT
TRBD1 TRBJ2-1 - TRBV6-1 CASTRTGTYNEQFF TGTGCCAGCACCAGGACAGGGACCTACAATGAGCAGTTCTTC
TRBD1 TRBJ2-5 - TRBV6-1 CASASGDEGAETQYF TGTGCCAGCGCCTCTGGCGACGAGGGGGCAGAGACCCAGTACTTC
- TRBJ1-2 - TRBV5-1 CASSQVQGRDGYTF TGCGCCAGCAGCCAAGTACAGGGAAGGGATGGCTACACCTTC
- TRBJ1-1 - TRBV9 CASSVGRGWETEAFF TGTGCCAGCAGCGTAGGCAGGGGTTGGGAAACTGAAGCTTTCTTT
TRBD2 TRBJ2-7 few TRBV4-1 CASSHAVAGRHPSYEQYF TGCGCCAGCAGCCACGCAGTAGCGGGCCGACACCCCTCCTACGAGCAGTACTTC
TRBD1 TRBJ2-7 - TRBV11-3 CASSPGQGASGTYEQYF TGTGCCAGCAGCCCGGGACAGGGGGCCAGCGGGACCTACGAGCAGTACTTC
TRBD1 TRBJ1-1 - TRBV9 CASSARKGTDTEAFF TGTGCCAGCAGCGCCCGGAAGGGGACAGACACTGAAGCTTTCTTT
- TRBJ2-7 - TRBV7-6 CASSPTSLGSYEQYF TGTGCCAGCAGCCCCACTAGTTTGGGCTCCTACGAGCAGTACTTC
- TRBJ2-7 - TRBV11-2 CASSLDVNYEQYF TGTGCCAGCAGCTTAGATGTTAACTACGAGCAGTACTTC
TRBD2 TRBJ2-1 - TRBV9 CASSVGGTSFNEQFF TGTGCCAGCAGCGTAGGAGGGACTAGCTTCAATGAGCAGTTCTTC